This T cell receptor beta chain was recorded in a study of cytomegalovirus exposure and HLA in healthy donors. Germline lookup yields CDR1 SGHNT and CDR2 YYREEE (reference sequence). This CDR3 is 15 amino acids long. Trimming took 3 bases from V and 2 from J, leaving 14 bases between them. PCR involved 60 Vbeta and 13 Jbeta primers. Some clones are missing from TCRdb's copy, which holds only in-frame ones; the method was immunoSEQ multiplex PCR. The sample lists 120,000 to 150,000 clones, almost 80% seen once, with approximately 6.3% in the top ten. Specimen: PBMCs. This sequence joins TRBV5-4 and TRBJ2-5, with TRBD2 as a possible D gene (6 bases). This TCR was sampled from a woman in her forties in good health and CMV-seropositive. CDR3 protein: CASSSGVEKQETQYF. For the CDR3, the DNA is TGTGCCAGCAGCTCGGGAGTGGAGAAGCAAGAGACCCAGTACTTC.